This TCR beta chain was documented in a study of T cell repertoires in cytomegalovirus infection. Study summary: Public TCR beta signature analysis indicated the presence of both CMV infection and matching HLA type.

V lost 5 bases to trimming and J lost 4 bases, with 18 bases between them. The CDR3 sequence is 15 residues long. Germline values: CDR1 MNHEY, CDR2 SVGEGT. Study results and limitations: The response measured ex vivo was dominated by TCR beta clonotypes (HLA-C-restricted and CMV-specific). CMV carriers with the relevant HLA were identified by cumulative public TCR beta family frequency.

This clonotype was observed at least ten times. What it binds is not known. MiXCR, run by TCRdb on the reads, gives a single entry per CDR3 protein. The sample lists a few hundred thousand distinct CDR3 sequences, 17% occurring once. The genes are TRBV6-2 or TRBV6-3 and TRBJ2-7; D is perhaps TRBD1 (5 bases). The source of this sequence is a human donor in good health (CMV status not recorded). Some clones in this sample may be carry-over from other donors' samples. The sequenced material came from CD8+ T cells from PBMCs. CDR3 coding DNA: TGTGCCAGCAGTACGTCCACAGGTTACGCTTACGAGCAGTACTTC. It specifies CASSTSTGYAYEQYF.